The 11 T cell receptor beta chains presented below share a single source sample, sequenced in a study of T-cell memory formation after mild COVID-19. From the 5' RACE reads, TCRdb called clonotypes with MiXCR, one entry per CDR3 protein. The table has roughly 260,000 distinct CDR3 sequences, 16% seen once. Sequenced material: PBMCs or a T cell subset sorted from them (not recorded which). These receptors originate from a man aged 18 to 29 who had mild COVID-19 (a few samples of this study predate the infection). Cell type and time point are not known.

This clonotype was counted between two and nine times. J is TRBJ1-2 and V is TRBV6-2 or TRBV6-3; 11 nucleotides match TRBD1. Trimming at V came to 6 bases and at J to 4 bases, leaving 7 bases not matched to a gene. Germline V gives CDR1 MNHEY, CDR2 SVGEGT. This CDR3 comprises 15 residues. The CDR3 reads CASRPGQGAAYGYTF. The CDR3 DNA reads TGTGCCAGCAGACCCGGACAGGGGGCGGCCTATGGCTACACCTTC.

A single count supports this clonotype. Germline is not matched at one junction end, which may reflect a read error. V gene TRBV20-1 combines with J gene TRBJ1-2, with D possibly TRBD1 on 6 matching bases. The length of the CDR3 is 13 residues. Germline V gene sequence: CDR1 DFQATT, CDR2 SNEGSKA (reference sequence). CDR3 sequence (DNA): TGCAGTGCCACAGGGCATGGAGGCTATGGCTACACATTC. It specifies CSATGHGGYGYTF.

This clonotype was counted many times. The chain has TRBV7-2 and TRBJ2-6; maybe TRBD1 (6 bases). The germline V gene has CDR1 SGHTA and CDR2 FQGNSA. This CDR3 comprises 16 residues. V lost 6 bases and J 2 bases, leaving 14 bases between the germline ends. The CDR3 sequence is CASRRTATPGANVLTF. CDR3 nucleotide sequence: TGTGCCAGCAGACGGACAGCCACCCCTGGGGCCAACGTCCTGACTTTC.

The chain is built from TRBV6-5 and TRBJ2-7; TRBD2 aligns across 11 bases. The CDR3 has 17 residues. V shed 0 bases, J shed 0 bases, and the junction held 4 bases outside the gene matches. Germline CDR1 reads MNHEY; CDR2 reads SVGAGI. This CDR3 reads CASSYSGLAGSSYEQYF. As DNA, the CDR3 is TGTGCCAGCAGTTACTCAGGACTAGCGGGTAGCTCCTACGAGCAGTACTTC.

The rearrangement links TRBV7-9 to TRBJ1-6, with a weak D call TRBD1 (6 bases). Trimming left V 5 bases short and J 8 bases short, with 19 bases between. The CDR3 runs 16 residues. The V gene's germline CDR1 is SEHNR and CDR2 FQNEAQ (reference sequence). CDR3 nucleotide sequence: TGTGCCAGCAGCCGGGGGGGCAGGTCCCGGGATTCACCCCTCCACTTT. It codes for CASSRGGRSRDSPLHF.

Here the CDR3 reads CATSRGDPNTEAFF. The CDR3 nucleotides are TGTGCCACCAGTCGAGGGGATCCGAACACTGAAGCTTTCTTT. The chain has TRBV24-1 and TRBJ1-1, with D possibly being TRBD1 (5 bases). CDR3 length: 14 amino acids. Germline CDR1 is KGHDR and CDR2 is SFDVKD. Between the trimmed V and J ends, which lost 6 bases and 1 base, there was a span of 11 bases.

This clonotype was counted only a few times. The chain has TRBV6-5 and TRBJ1-1, with 8 bases that match TRBD1. The germline gives CDR1 MNHEY, CDR2 SVGAGI. V lost 0 bases to trimming and J lost 5 bases; unmatched junction nucleotides: 5. The CDR3 is 15 amino acids. The CDR3 DNA reads as TGTGCCAGCAGTTACTCAGGACAGGGAAGGACTGAAGCTTTCTTT. Translating it yields CASSYSGQGRTEAFF.

This sequence joins TRBV5-1 and TRBJ2-5; possible D gene TRBD2, 5 bases. With 3 bases removed from V and 0 bases from J, the gap between germline ends came to 9 bases. Germline V gives CDR1 SGHRS, CDR2 YFSETQ. There are 14 residues in the CDR3. CDR3 sequence reads: CASSSVAYQETQYF. As DNA, the CDR3 is TGCGCCAGCAGCTCGGTAGCGTACCAAGAGACCCAGTACTTC.

This clonotype was found many times. This rearrangement joins TRBV2 to TRBJ2-1; 11 bases are a match to TRBD2. The length of the CDR3 is 14 residues. Germline V gene lookup returns CDR1 SNHLY and CDR2 FYNNEI. V lost 4 bases and J lost 10; bases outside the gene matches: 6. CDR3 in DNA: TGTGCCAGCAGTGTAGCTAGCGGGGGGTTGGAGCAGTTCTTC. Its translation: CASSVASGGLEQFF.

This chain's CDR3 is CASSLHRNQPQHF. The CDR3 DNA is TGTGCCAGCAGTTTACACCGAAATCAGCCCCAGCATTTT. V is TRBV12-3 or TRBV12-4 and J is TRBJ1-5; D remains ambiguous. The V gene lost 2 bases and the J gene lost 4 bases, with 6 bases spanning the gap. This CDR3 has 13 amino acids.

The rearrangement joins TRBV28 to TRBJ1-5, with no clear D. CDR3 length: 15 residues. Between the trimmed V and J ends, which lost 3 bases and 3 bases, there was a span of 12 bases. The germline gives CDR1 MDHEN, CDR2 SYDVKM. The CDR3 nucleotides are TGTGCCAGCAGTTTTGGCAGCCCGATCAATCAGCCCCAGCATTTT. It yields the protein CASSFGSPINQPQHF.